The sequence of this T cell receptor beta chain was determined in a study of neurological immune-mediated disorders. Over 200 million TCR-beta sequences (from 15-18 subjects) were yielded by each sequencing run. Using its own MiXCR run on the 5' RACE reads, TCRdb lists one record per CDR3 protein. This sample has tens of thousands of distinct CDR3 sequences; around 14% occur once, and the top ten carry 6% to 7%. This CDR3 comprises 12 residues. Germline assignment: CDR1 DFQATT and CDR2 SNEGSKA (reference sequence). The V end lost 0 bases, the J end lost 7 bases, and 9 bases lay between the germline ends. This clonotype ranks as medium-sized.

Sequenced: PBMCs. This receptor was obtained from a woman aged 50 to 60 in good health. This chain uses TRBV20-1 with TRBJ1-1; D is uncertain. CDR3 DNA sequence: TGCAGTGCTAGAGATAATACGGTTGAAGCTTTCTTT. This gives the protein CSARDNTVEAFF.